The sequence of this TCR beta chain was determined in a study of beta chain features in type 1 diabetes. Whole-study findings and limits: Cells carrying high TCR expression could end up over-represented when cDNA is sequenced. For type 1 diabetes patients, VDJ junctions showed fewer insertions and more deletions. There was a moderate but significant shortening of TCRB CDR3s in all four CD4+ subsets of Type 1 diabetes patients.

This CDR3 is built from 15 residues. Germline V lookup: CDR1 GTSNPN, CDR2 SVGIG (reference sequence). The V gene end was trimmed by 3 bases and the J gene end by 1 base; junction bases not matched to a gene: 8. Isolated RNA was reverse transcribed in full, so expressed TCRB transcripts were sequenced. Mean read depth for naive, central memory and regulatory T cell samples was 3.5 million or so reads. The method was immunoSEQ multiplex PCR; TCRdb's version includes in-frame clones alone and lacks a portion of them. This table has 150,000 or so clones, about 8.1% appearing once. A few counts support this clone. Its specificity is not known.

Sequenced sample: central memory CD4+ T cells from blood. The TCR originated in a woman aged 18-35 years with type 1 diabetes. The chain links TRBV30 to TRBJ1-2, with TRBD1 matching 7 bases. In DNA form, the CDR3 reads TGTGCCTGGAGCATTCGGACAGGTTTTAACTATGGCTACACCTTC. Amino acid sequence: CAWSIRTGFNYGYTF.